This T cell receptor (beta chain) is drawn from a study of cytomegalovirus exposure and HLA in healthy donors. Primers: 60 Vbeta forward and 13 Jbeta reverse. Assay used: immunoSEQ multiplex PCR; TCRdb lists only in-frame clones, some missing. The sample gives approximately 160,000 clones, 75% of which show up once; around 4.7% is in the top ten. The TCR sequence derives from a male donor in good health and CMV-seronegative. Input material: PBMCs.

This CDR3 reads CASSVVVGVSGMHEQFF. The CDR3 DNA reads as TGTGCCAGCAGCGTAGTGGTGGGAGTATCAGGAATGCATGAGCAGTTCTTC. The V gene is TRBV9, the J gene TRBJ2-1; D possibly corresponds to TRBD2 (5 bases). The CDR3 sequence is 17 residues long. V dropped 0 bases and J dropped 8 bases, with 21 bases sitting between them. CDR1 and CDR2 from the germline V gene are SGDLS and YYNGEE.